This T cell receptor beta chain was observed in a study of blood T cell repertoires in COVID-19. Study overall: Some COVID-19 samples were acute and others convalescent; all came from the United States, Italy and Spain.

CDR3 length: 12 amino acids. This clone was picked up one time. Sequencing was performed with immunoSEQ multiplex PCR; in TCRdb, only in-frame clones are kept and a portion is missing. This table has a few hundred thousand clones, around 87% appearing once. The sequence was collected from a man in his 60s with acute or convalescent COVID-19. Sequencing was carried out using peripheral blood. This sequence joins TRBV21-1 and TRBJ1-6; TRBD1, as called in the table, went unchecked against the DNA. TRBV21-1 is deemed a pseudogene. For the CDR3, the DNA is TGTGCCAGCAAGGGGCTCAGCTCACCCCTCCACTTT. Amino acid sequence: CASKGLSSPLHF.